Presented here are 23 T cell receptor beta chains from one specimen sequenced in a study of neoadjuvant anti-PD-1 for oral cavity cancer. TCRdb keeps only in-frame clones here, not all; method: immunoSEQ multiplex PCR. The table has about 42,000 clones, around 79% seen once. As for time point: after neoadjuvant nivolumab, at surgical resection. The material sequenced was PBMCs, taken after nivolumab (anti-PD-1) treatment. These receptors originate from a person aged 35-79 years with oral cavity squamous cell carcinoma.

The V call is TRBV5-1, the J call TRBJ1-6; a possible D gene is TRBD1 (5 bases). The V and J ends lost 3 bases and 9 bases respectively, with 10 bases between them. The V gene's germline CDR1 is SGHRS and CDR2 YFSETQ. The CDR3 is 13 residues long. The CDR3 protein is CASSSGQGSPLHF. Here the CDR3 DNA reads TGCGCCAGCAGCTCCGGCCAGGGTTCACCCCTCCACTTT.

In this sample, this clone turned up once. The chain combines TRBV6-1 with TRBJ2-5; 8 positions match TRBD2. Germline V gene data show CDR1 as MNHNS and CDR2 as SASEGT. CDR3 length equals 16 residues. Losses at the gene ends were 2 bases for V and 11 bases for J; bases not matched to a gene: 16. The CDR3 DNA follows: TGTGCCAGCAGTGAACGGGCGGGAGGAGTTCGGCCGGAGCAGTACTTC. As protein: CASSERAGGVRPEQYF.

The chain carries TRBV19 and TRBJ2-7; the match to TRBD1 covers 7 bases. Germline lookup yields CDR1 LNHDA and CDR2 SQIVND (reference sequence). V was clipped by 0 bases and J by 4 bases; unmatched bases: 9. The CDR3 has 16 residues. CDR3 sequence (DNA): TGTGCCAGTAGTATAGAGCTGCGACAGGGTACTTACGAGCAGTACTTC. Protein: CASSIELRQGTYEQYF.

This chain connects TRBV6-1 to TRBJ2-3; TRBD2 is a possible D gene (5 bases). Trimming cost V 8 bases and J 4 bases, with 10 bases left between them. The CDR3 loop spans 12 amino acids. Germline V gene lookup returns CDR1 MNHNS and CDR2 SASEGT. This chain's CDR3 is CASLREPDTQYF. The CDR3 bases are TGTGCCAGCTTAAGGGAGCCAGATACGCAGTATTTT.

The CDR3 DNA is TGTGCCTCCTCGACGGATTCCTACAATGAGCAGTTCTTC. It yields the protein CASSTDSYNEQFF. The rearrangement uses TRBV5-4 and TRBJ2-1, with no clear D. Trimming took 10 bases from V and 1 from J, leaving 12 bases between them. The CDR3 has 13 residues. CDR1 is SGHNT and CDR2 is YYREEE in the germline V gene (reference sequence).

The V call is TRBV19, the J call TRBJ2-5, with D perhaps matching TRBD1 (7 bases). Trimming shortened V by 9 bases and J by 3 bases, and 20 bases separated the two germline ends. This CDR3 contains 15 residues. In germline, CDR1 is LNHDA, CDR2 SQIVND (reference sequence). The CDR3 DNA follows: TGTGCCAGCAACCGAGGGGGCGCGGGGAAAGAGACCCAGTACTTC. It translates to CASNRGGAGKETQYF. The full variable domain, with the rest looked up from reference TRBV19 and TRBJ2-5, is DGGITQSPKYLFRKEGQNVTLSCEQNLNHDAMYWYRQDPGQGLRLIYYSQIVNDFQKGDIAEGYSVSREKKESFPLTVTSAQKNPTAFYLCASNRGGAGKETQYFGPGTRLLVL.

The chain couples TRBV5-1 to TRBJ1-1; D not resolved. There are 16 residues in the CDR3. Per germline, CDR1 SGHRS and CDR2 YFSETQ. V shed 4 bases and J shed 0 bases, with 16 bases lying between them. CDR3 DNA: TGCGCCAGCAGCCGGGAAAGCCCCACCATGAACACTGAAGCTTTCTTT. Its translation: CASSRESPTMNTEAFF.

V and J are TRBV28 and TRBJ2-5; D gene uncertain. Trimming took 3 bases from V and 0 from J, leaving 8 bases between them. CDR3 length: 14 residues. Germline loops: CDR1 MDHEN, CDR2 SYDVKM. The chain's CDR3 is CASSFRAYQETQYF. The CDR3, as DNA: TGTGCCAGCAGTTTCCGGGCCTACCAAGAGACCCAGTACTTC.

The gene calls are TRBV7-2 and TRBJ2-7, with 9 nucleotides matching TRBD1. J lost 3 bases, V lost 5 bases, and 8 bases had no gene match. Germline V lookup: CDR1 SGHTA, CDR2 FQGNSA. The CDR3 is 15 residues long. The CDR3 is CASSPRQGVVYEQYF. For the CDR3, the DNA is TGTGCCAGCAGCCCTAGACAGGGGGTGGTCTACGAGCAGTACTTC.

The chain couples TRBV5-1 to TRBJ1-4; a weak D match, TRBD1 (6 bases). Germline assignment: CDR1 SGHRS and CDR2 YFSETQ. This CDR3 region has 14 residues. V lost 6 bases, J lost 8 bases, and 17 bases lay in between. The CDR3 DNA is TGCGCCAGCACCTCAGGGGCTGATAAAGAAAAACTGTTTTTT. It encodes CASTSGADKEKLFF. Combining the CDR3 with reference TRBV5-1 and TRBJ1-4 gives the whole variable domain KAGVTQTPRYLIKTRGQQVTLSCSPISGHRSVSWYQQTPGQGLQFLFEYFSETQRNKGNFPGRFSGRQFSNSRSEMNVSTLELGDSALYLCASTSGADKEKLFFGSGTQLSVL.

CDR3 coding DNA: TGTGCCTGGAGTGTATGGGGGGGCGCGAACACTGAAGCTTTCTTT. It specifies CAWSVWGGANTEAFF. The chain combines TRBV30 with TRBJ1-1, with D tentatively TRBD1 (6 bases). The CDR3 is 15 amino acids. The V end was cut by 0 bases, the J end by 1 base, with 12 bases between. Germline V gene sequence: CDR1 GTSNPN, CDR2 SVGIG (reference sequence).

This chain uses TRBV5-1 with TRBJ2-7, with 10 nucleotides matching TRBD2. The V gene's germline CDR1 is SGHRS and CDR2 YFSETQ. The J segment lost 7 bases and the V segment lost 0 bases, leaving 4 bases of the junction unmatched. The CDR3 totals 14 residues. The CDR3 reads CASSLASGSGEQYF. In DNA form, the CDR3 reads TGCGCCAGCAGCTTGGCTAGCGGGAGTGGAGAGCAGTACTTC.

The V call is TRBV18, the J call TRBJ1-5; TRBD1 aligns across 8 bases. Trimming removed 6 bases from V and 4 bases from J; junction bases left unmatched: 11. Germline V gene lookup returns CDR1 KGHSH and CDR2 LQKENI. This CDR3 contains 16 residues. This chain's CDR3 is CASSPDRGRPNQPQHF. The CDR3 DNA sequence: TGTGCCAGCTCCCCTGACAGGGGCCGACCTAATCAGCCCCAGCATTTT.

The chain has TRBV19 and TRBJ2-6, with D unclear. The CDR3 is 13 residues long. Germline V gene data show CDR1 as LNHDA and CDR2 as SQIVND (reference sequence). V lost 7 bases and J lost 7, with 11 bases in between. In nucleotides, the CDR3 is TGTGCCAGTAATGGGGTGGGAGCCAACGTCCTGACTTTC. Protein sequence: CASNGVGANVLTF.

This chain connects TRBV11-2 to TRBJ1-1; 9 nucleotides match TRBD1. The CDR3 is 15 amino acids. Losses at the gene ends were 5 bases for V and 5 bases for J; bases not matched to a gene: 9. Germline V gene data show CDR1 as SGHAT and CDR2 as FQNNGV. The CDR3 coding sequence is TGTGCCAGCAGCGCCCCCACAGGGGGCAGAACTGAAGCTTTCTTT. It specifies CASSAPTGGRTEAFF. Variable domain in full (rest from reference TRBV11-2 and TRBJ1-1): EAGVAQSPRYKIIEKRQSVAFWCNPISGHATLYWYQQILGQGPKLLIQFQNNGVVDDSQLPKDRFSAERLKGVDSTLKIQPAKLEDSAVYLCASSAPTGGRTEAFFGQGTRLTVV.

This chain connects TRBV28 to TRBJ1-4; 11 bases are shared with TRBD1. The CDR3 has 20 amino acids. The V and J ends lost 1 base and 8 bases, in that order; junction bases with no gene match: 18. Per germline, CDR1 MDHEN and CDR2 SYDVKM. The CDR3 loop reads CASSLLRPGQGDPRGEKLFF. The CDR3 region has the DNA TGTGCCAGCAGTTTATTGAGACCGGGACAGGGGGATCCTCGCGGAGAAAAACTGTTTTTT.

The chain joins TRBV6-5 to TRBJ2-7, with D perhaps matching TRBD1 (6 bases). Per the germline V gene, CDR1 is MNHEY and CDR2 is SVGAGI. This CDR3 contains 14 residues. V was clipped by 6 bases and J by 7 bases, with 19 bases between them. DNA of the CDR3: TGTGCCAGCAGCCACCGGGGACAAGGCATGGAGCAGTACTTC. Protein sequence: CASSHRGQGMEQYF.

This clone has a handful of counts. The chain couples TRBV4-2 to TRBJ2-7; 8 bases fit TRBD1. With 0 bases clipped from V and 2 bases from J, the junction kept 12 bases outside the gene matches. CDR1 is LGHNA, CDR2 YNFKEQ, per germline. The CDR3 has 18 residues. CDR3 bases: TGTGCCAGCAGCCAAGAGTGGTCAGGACAGGGCTTTCCCTACGAGCAGTACTTC. Translated: CASSQEWSGQGFPYEQYF.

The rearrangement uses TRBV5-4 and TRBJ1-3; D call uncertain. The CDR3 runs 13 residues. Germline CDR1 reads SGHNT; CDR2 reads YYREEE (reference sequence). Trimming removed 0 bases from V and 4 bases from J, with 5 bases in between. The CDR3 spells CASSLAGGNTIYF. The CDR3 nucleotides read TGTGCCAGCAGCTTGGCGGGAGGAAACACCATATATTTT.

This clone has just one count. The chain has TRBV6-6 and TRBJ1-1; D possibly corresponds to TRBD1 (5 bases). The CDR3 spans 15 residues. Germline values: CDR1 MNHNY, CDR2 SVGAGI (reference sequence). V lost 4 bases to trimming and J lost 4 bases, with 16 bases between them. As DNA, the CDR3 is TGTGCCAGCAGTTCCCAGGGCGGCGGCTCCACTGAAGCTTTCTTT. Protein sequence: CASSSQGGGSTEAFF.

This clone appeared a single time. This chain joins TRBV6-4 and TRBJ1-2; TRBD1 is a possible D gene (5 bases). The V end was cut by 6 bases, the J end by 4 bases, with 15 bases between. Per the germline V gene, CDR1 is MRHNA and CDR2 is SNTAGT. The CDR3 runs to 14 residues. CDR3 nucleotide sequence: TGTGCCAGCAGCCGGGACTTTTCGTCCTATGGCTACACCTTC. Residues: CASSRDFSSYGYTF.

The J gene is TRBJ1-2, the V gene TRBV5-4; D is unresolved. Germline-derived CDR1 and CDR2 are SGHNT and YYREEE (reference sequence). Trimming removed 1 base at V and 2 bases at J, with 6 bases between. The CDR3 runs 13 residues. Written as DNA, the CDR3 is TGTGCCAGCAGCTTGTCCCAAAACTATGGCTACACCTTC. Amino acids: CASSLSQNYGYTF.

The rearrangement joins TRBV7-3 to TRBJ2-2; the match to TRBD2 covers 13 bases. Germline CDR1 reads SGHTA; CDR2 reads FQGTGA. The CDR3 contains 16 residues. Trimming removed 4 bases from V and 5 bases from J; junction bases left unmatched: 4. The DNA for the CDR3 is TGTGCCAGCAGCTCCGGGACTAGCGGGATAACCGGGGAGCTGTTTTTT. Translating it yields CASSSGTSGITGELFF.